The entry that follows covers one T cell receptor beta chain sequence. This sample was taken from a study of blood T cell repertoires in COVID-19. Study at large: COVID-19 samples, acute and convalescent, were from the United States, Italy and Spain. Nucleic acid was either cDNA or gDNA, and it came from T cells, B-cell-depleted T cells, or PBMCs.

This CDR3 is built from 13 residues. Germline CDR1 SNHLY, CDR2 FYNNEI. V gave up 2 bases and J gave up 6 bases, with 10 bases separating them. In the original processing: Scientists estimated how many nucleated cells there were by amplifying reference gene primers. Generated by immunoSEQ multiplex PCR, the TCRdb table keeps only in-frame clones and is missing some. The V and J calls and clone size come from that table; D and trimming were worked out from the DNA. The repertoire holds over 75,000 clones, with 70% to 85% as singletons. This TCR derives from a woman between 50 and 59 years old with acute or convalescent COVID-19. The chain uses TRBV2 and TRBJ1-1; D is uncertain. The sequenced sample consisted of peripheral blood. CDR3 sequence: CASSESIAAEAFF. CDR3 bases: TGTGCCAGCAGTGAATCGATAGCGGCTGAAGCTTTCTTT. The full variable domain, its missing parts supplied by reference TRBV2 and TRBJ1-1, is EPEVTQTPSHQVTQMGQEVILRCVPISNHLYFYWYRQILGQKVEFLVSFYNNEISEKSEIFDDQFSVERPDGSNFTLKIRSTKLEDSAMYFCASSESIAAEAFFGQGTRLTVV.